This TCR beta chain was obtained from a study of breast tumors, draining lymph nodes, adjacent tissues. Study conclusions and caveats: Tumor repertoires ranked between lymph nodes and nontumor tissue in diversity, with V and J gene preferences. Luminal-like breast cancer showed significantly higher tumor–nontumor repertoire similarity than basal-like. The lymph node origin of tumor T cells was framed as consistent with a hypothesis, not demonstrated.

V dropped 3 bases and J dropped 3 bases, with 13 bases sitting between them. Germline V CDR1 and CDR2: ENHRY, SYGVKD. CDR3 length: 15 residues. Samples came from axillary lymph nodes draining the breast cancer. A note on this clonotype: The antigen remains undetermined.

TCRdb re-called the multiplex PCR reads through MiXCR, storing one row per CDR3 protein. The data contain about 300,000 distinct CDR3 sequences, 30% of them seen just once; the ten biggest clones take up approximately 1%. The clonotype was recovered from a female donor with breast cancer. Some clones in this sample may be carry-over from other donors' samples. The sample consisted of axillary lymph node tissue. This chain uses TRBV10-3 with TRBJ2-3; a weak D match, TRBD2 (5 bases). The CDR3, as DNA: TGTGCCATCAGTGAAGGGTGCAGGAGGACAGATACGCAGTATTTT. Translating gives CAISEGCRRTDTQYF.